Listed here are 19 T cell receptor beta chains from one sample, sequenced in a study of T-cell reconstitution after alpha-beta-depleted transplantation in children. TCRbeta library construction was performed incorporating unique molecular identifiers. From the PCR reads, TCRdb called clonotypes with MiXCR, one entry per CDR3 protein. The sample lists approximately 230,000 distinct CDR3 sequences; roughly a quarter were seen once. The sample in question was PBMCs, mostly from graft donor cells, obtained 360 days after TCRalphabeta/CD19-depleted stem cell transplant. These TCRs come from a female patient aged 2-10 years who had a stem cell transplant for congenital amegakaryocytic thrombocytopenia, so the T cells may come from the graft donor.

In nucleotides, the CDR3 is TGTGCCAGCAGCGTAGCTAGGGACACCGGGGAGCTGTTTTTT. Its protein is CASSVARDTGELFF. The chain uses TRBV9 and TRBJ2-2; no definite D call. V lost 0 bases and J lost 3, with 6 bases in between. Germline CDR1 SGDLS, CDR2 YYNGEE. The CDR3 consists of 14 residues.

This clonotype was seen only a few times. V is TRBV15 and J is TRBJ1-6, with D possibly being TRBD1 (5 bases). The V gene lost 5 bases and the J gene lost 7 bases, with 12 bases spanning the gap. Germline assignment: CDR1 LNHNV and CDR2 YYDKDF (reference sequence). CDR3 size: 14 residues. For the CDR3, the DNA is TGTGCCACCAGCTACCGGGACGGAAATTCACCCCTCCACTTT. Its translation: CATSYRDGNSPLHF.

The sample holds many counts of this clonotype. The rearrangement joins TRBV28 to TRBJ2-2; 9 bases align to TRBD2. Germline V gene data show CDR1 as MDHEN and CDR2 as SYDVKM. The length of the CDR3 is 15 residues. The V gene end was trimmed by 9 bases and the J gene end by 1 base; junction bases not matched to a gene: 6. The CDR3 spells CASSAGGENTGELFF. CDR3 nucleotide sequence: TGTGCCAGTTCAGCGGGGGGTGAGAACACCGGGGAGCTGTTTTTT.

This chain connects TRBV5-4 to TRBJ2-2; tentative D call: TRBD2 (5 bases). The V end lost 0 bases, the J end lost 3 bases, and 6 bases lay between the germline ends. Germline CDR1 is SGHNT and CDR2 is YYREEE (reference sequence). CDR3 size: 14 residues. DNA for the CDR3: TGTGCCAGCAGCTTGGACGGGGACACCGGGGAGCTGTTTTTT. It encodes CASSLDGDTGELFF. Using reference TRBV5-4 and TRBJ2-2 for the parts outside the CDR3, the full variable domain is ETGVTQSPTHLIKTRGQQVTLRCSSQSGHNTVSWYQQALGQGPQFIFQYYREEENGRGNFPPRFSGLQFPNYSSELNVNALELDDSALYLCASSLDGDTGELFFGEGSRLTVL.

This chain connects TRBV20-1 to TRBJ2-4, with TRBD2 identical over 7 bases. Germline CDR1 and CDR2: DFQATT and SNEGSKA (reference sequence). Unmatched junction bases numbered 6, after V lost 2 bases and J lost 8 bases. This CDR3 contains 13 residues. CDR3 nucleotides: TGCAGTGCTAGAATGTCGGGGGGTCACATTCAGTACTTC. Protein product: CSARMSGGHIQYF.

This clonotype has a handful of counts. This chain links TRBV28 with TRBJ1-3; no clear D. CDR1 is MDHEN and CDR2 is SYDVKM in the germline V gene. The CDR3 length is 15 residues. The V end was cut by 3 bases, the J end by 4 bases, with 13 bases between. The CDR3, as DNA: TGTGCCAGCAGTTTCCGAGAACTTACCGGAAACACCATATATTTT. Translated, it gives CASSFRELTGNTIYF.

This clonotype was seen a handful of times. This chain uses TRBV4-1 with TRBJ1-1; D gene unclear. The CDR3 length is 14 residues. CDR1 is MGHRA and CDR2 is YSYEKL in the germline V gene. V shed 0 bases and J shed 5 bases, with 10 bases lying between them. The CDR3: CASSQDLWGTEAFF. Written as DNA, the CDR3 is TGCGCCAGCAGCCAAGATCTGTGGGGAACTGAAGCTTTCTTT.

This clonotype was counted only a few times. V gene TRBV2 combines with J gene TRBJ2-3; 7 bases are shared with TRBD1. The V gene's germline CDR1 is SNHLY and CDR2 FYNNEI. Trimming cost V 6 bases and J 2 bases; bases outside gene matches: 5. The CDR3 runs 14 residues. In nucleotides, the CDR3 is TGTGCCAGCAGGGGGGACAGCTACACAGATACGCAGTATTTT. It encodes CASRGDSYTDTQYF. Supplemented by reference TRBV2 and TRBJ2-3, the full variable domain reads EPEVTQTPSHQVTQMGQEVILRCVPISNHLYFYWYRQILGQKVEFLVSFYNNEISEKSEIFDDQFSVERPDGSNFTLKIRSTKLEDSAMYFCASRGDSYTDTQYFGPGTRLTVL.

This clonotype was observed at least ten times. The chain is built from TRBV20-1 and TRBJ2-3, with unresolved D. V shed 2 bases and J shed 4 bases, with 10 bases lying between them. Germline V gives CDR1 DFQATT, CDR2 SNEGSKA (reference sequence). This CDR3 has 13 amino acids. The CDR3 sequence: CSARKGSADTQYF. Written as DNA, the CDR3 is TGCAGTGCTAGAAAAGGATCGGCAGATACGCAGTATTTT.

The CDR3 reads CASTRQEQETQYF. The DNA of the CDR3 is TGTGCCAGCACACGACAGGAGCAAGAGACCCAGTACTTC. The V call is TRBV12-3 or TRBV12-4, the J call TRBJ2-5; possibly TRBD1 for D (6 bases). Trimming took 7 bases from V and 2 from J, leaving 11 bases between them. This CDR3 is built from 13 residues.

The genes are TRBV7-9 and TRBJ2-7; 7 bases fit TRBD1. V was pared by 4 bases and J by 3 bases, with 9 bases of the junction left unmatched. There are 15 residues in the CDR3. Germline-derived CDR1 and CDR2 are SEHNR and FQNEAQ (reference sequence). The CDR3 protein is CASSSGQFVGYEQYF. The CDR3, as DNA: TGTGCCAGCAGCTCGGGACAGTTTGTCGGCTACGAGCAGTACTTC.

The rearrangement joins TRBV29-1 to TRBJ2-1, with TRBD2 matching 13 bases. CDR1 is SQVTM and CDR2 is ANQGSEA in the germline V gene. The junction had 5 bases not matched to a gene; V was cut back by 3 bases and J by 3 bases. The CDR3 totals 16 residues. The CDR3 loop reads CSVDGTSGTFYNEQFF. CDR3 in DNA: TGCAGCGTTGACGGGACTAGCGGGACCTTCTACAATGAGCAGTTCTTC.

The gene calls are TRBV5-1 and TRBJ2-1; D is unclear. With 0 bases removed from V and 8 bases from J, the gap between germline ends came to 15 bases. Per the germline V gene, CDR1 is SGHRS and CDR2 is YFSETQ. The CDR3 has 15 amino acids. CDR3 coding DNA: TGCGCCAGCAGCTTGGCCCCGGCCCCGTGGGATGAGCAGTTCTTC. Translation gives CASSLAPAPWDEQFF.

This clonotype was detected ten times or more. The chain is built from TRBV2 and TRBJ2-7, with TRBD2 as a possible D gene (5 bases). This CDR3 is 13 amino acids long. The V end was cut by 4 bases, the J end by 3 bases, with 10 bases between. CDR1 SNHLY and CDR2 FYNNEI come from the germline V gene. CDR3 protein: CASSVGLNYEQYF. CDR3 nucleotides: TGTGCCAGCAGTGTTGGACTGAACTACGAGCAGTACTTC.

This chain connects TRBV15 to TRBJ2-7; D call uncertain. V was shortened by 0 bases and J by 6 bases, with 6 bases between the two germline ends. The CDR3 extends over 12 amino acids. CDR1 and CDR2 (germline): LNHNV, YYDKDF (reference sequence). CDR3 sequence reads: CATSRDLSEQYF. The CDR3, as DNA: TGTGCCACCAGCAGAGACTTGAGCGAGCAGTACTTC. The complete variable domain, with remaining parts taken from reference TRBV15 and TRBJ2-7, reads DAMVIQNPRYQVTQFGKPVTLSCSQTLNHNVMYWYQQKSSQAPKLLFHYYDKDFNNEADTPDNFQSRRPNTSFCFLDIRSPGLGDTAMYLCATSRDLSEQYFGPGTRLTVT.

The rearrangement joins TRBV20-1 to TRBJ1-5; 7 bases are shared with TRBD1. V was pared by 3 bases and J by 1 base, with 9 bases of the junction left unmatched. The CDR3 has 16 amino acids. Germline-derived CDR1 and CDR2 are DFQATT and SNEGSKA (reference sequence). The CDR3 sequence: CSASEVRQGSNQPQHF. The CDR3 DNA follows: TGCAGTGCTAGTGAGGTTAGACAGGGAAGCAATCAGCCCCAGCATTTT.

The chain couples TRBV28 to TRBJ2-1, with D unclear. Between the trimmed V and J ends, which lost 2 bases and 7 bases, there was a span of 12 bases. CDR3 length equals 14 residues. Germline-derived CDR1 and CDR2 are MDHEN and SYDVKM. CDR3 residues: CASSLARQINEQFF. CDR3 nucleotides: TGTGCCAGCAGTTTAGCGCGGCAGATTAATGAGCAGTTCTTC.

The CDR3 coding sequence is TGTGCCAGTAGTGGCGGGTCAACGGTCGGGTTTTTT. The encoded protein is CASSGGSTVGFF. The rearrangement uses TRBV19 and TRBJ2-2, with TRBD2 as a possible D gene (5 bases). The CDR3 contains 12 residues. Germline-derived CDR1 and CDR2 are LNHDA and SQIVND (reference sequence). V lost 5 bases and J 16 bases, leaving 17 bases between the germline ends. Full variable domain (missing parts from reference TRBV19 and TRBJ2-2): DGGITQSPKYLFRKEGQNVTLSCEQNLNHDAMYWYRQDPGQGLRLIYYSQIVNDFQKGDIAEGYSVSREKKESFPLTVTSAQKNPTAFYLCASSGGSTVGFFGEGSRLTVL.

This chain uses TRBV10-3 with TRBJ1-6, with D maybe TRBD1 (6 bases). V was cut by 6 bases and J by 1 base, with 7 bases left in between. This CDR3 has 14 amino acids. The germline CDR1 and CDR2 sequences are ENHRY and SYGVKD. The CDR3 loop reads CAIRQGSYNSPLHF. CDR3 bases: TGTGCCATCAGACAGGGATCCTATAATTCACCCCTCCACTTT.